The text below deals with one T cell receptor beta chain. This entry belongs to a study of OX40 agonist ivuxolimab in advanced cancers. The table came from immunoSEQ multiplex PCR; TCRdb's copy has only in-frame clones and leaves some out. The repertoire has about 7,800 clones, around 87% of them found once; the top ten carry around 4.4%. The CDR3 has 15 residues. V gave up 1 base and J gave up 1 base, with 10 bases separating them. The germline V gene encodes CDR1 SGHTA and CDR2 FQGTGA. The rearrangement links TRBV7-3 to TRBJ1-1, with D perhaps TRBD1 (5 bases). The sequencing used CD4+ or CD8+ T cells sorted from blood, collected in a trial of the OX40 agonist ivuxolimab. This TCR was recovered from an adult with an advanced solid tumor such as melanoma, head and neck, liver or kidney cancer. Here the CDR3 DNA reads TGTGCCAGCAGCTTAAGTAGGGGTCGGAACACTGAAGCTTTCTTT. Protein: CASSLSRGRNTEAFF. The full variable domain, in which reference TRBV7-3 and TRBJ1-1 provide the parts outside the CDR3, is GAGVSQTPSNKVTEKGKYVELRCDPISGHTALYWYRQSLGQGPEFLIYFQGTGAADDSGLPNDRFFAVRPEGSVSTLKIQRTERGDSAVYLCASSLSRGRNTEAFFGQGTRLTVV.